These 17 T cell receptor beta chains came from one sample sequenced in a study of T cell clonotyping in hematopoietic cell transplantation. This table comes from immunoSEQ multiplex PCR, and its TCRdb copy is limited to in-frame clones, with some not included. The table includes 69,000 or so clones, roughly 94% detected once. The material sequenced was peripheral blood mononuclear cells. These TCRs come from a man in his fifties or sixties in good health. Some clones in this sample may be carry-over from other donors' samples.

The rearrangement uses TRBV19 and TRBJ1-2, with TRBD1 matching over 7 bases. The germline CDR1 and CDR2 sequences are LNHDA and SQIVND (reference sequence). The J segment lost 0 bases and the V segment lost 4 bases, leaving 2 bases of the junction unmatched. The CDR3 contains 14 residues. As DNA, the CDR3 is TGTGCCAGTAGTAGGGGACAGACTAACTATGGCTACACCTTC. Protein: CASSRGQTNYGYTF. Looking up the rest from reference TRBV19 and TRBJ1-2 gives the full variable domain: DGGITQSPKYLFRKEGQNVTLSCEQNLNHDAMYWYRQDPGQGLRLIYYSQIVNDFQKGDIAEGYSVSREKKESFPLTVTSAQKNPTAFYLCASSRGQTNYGYTFGSGTRLTVV.

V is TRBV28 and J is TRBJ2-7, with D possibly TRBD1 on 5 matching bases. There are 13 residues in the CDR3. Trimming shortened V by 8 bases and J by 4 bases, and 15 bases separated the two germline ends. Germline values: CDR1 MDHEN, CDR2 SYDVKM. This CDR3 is CASPSRRGYEQYF. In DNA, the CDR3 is TGTGCCAGCCCCTCTAGAAGGGGTTACGAGCAGTACTTC.

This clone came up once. The CDR3 nucleotides are TGCGCCAGCAGCGGTAGCGGGAGCTCCTACAATGAGCAGTTCTTC. It codes for CASSGSGSSYNEQFF. V gene TRBV5-1 combines with J gene TRBJ2-1, with 9 nucleotides matching TRBD2. CDR3 size: 15 residues. Germline CDR1 reads SGHRS; CDR2 reads YFSETQ. J was trimmed by 0 bases and V by 4 bases; bases with no gene match: 2.

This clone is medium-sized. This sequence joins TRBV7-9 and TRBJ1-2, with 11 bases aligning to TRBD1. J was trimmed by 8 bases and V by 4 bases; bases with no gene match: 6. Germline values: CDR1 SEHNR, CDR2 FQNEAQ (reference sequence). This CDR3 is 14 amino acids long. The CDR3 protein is CASSWGQGVYGYTF. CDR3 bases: TGTGCCAGCAGCTGGGGACAGGGGGTCTACGGCTACACCTTC. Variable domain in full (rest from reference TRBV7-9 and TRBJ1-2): DTGVSQNPRHKITKRGQNVTFRCDPISEHNRLYWYRQTLGQGPEFLTYFQNEAQLEKSRLLSDRFSAERPKGSFSTLEIQRTEQGDSAMYLCASSWGQGVYGYTFGSGTRLTVV.

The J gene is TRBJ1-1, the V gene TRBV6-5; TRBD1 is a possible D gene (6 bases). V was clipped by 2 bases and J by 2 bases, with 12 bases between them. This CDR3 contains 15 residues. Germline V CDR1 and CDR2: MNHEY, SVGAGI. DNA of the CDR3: TGTGCCAGCAGTTACGGGGGGGGCATCAACACTGAAGCTTTCTTT. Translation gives CASSYGGGINTEAFF.

As DNA, the CDR3 is TGTGCCAGCAGTTTATTAGGGGGACTAGCGGGGGGCAGCTCCTACAATGAGCAGTTCTTC. It is translated as CASSLLGGLAGGSSYNEQFF. The genes are TRBV28 and TRBJ2-1, with 15 bases identical to TRBD2. The CDR3 runs 20 residues. V gave up 1 base and J gave up 0 bases; unmatched junction bases: 7. CDR1 is MDHEN, CDR2 SYDVKM, per germline.

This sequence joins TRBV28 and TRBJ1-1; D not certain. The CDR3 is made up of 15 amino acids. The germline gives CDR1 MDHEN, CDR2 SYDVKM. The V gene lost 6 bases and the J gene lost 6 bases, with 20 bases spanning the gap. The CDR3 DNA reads TGTGCCAGCAGGGAAACAAGGATGCGCCTATCTGAAGCTTTCTTT. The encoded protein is CASRETRMRLSEAFF.

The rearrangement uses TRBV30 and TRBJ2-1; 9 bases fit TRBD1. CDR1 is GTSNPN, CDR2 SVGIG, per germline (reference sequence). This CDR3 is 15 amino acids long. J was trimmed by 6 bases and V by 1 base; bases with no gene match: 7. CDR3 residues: CAWSGGLGQGNEQFF. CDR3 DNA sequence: TGTGCCTGGAGTGGCGGCCTGGGACAGGGCAATGAGCAGTTCTTC.

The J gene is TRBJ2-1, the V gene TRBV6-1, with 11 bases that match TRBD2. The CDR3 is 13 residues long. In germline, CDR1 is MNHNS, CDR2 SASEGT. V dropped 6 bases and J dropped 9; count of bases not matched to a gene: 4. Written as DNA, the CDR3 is TGTGCCAGCAGAAGACTAGCGGGGCGTGAGCAGTTCTTC. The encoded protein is CASRRLAGREQFF.

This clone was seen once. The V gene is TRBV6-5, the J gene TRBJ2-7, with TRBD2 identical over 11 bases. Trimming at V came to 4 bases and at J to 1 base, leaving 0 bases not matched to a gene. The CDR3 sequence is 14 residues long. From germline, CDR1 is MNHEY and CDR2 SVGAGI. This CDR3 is CASSLAGGSYEQYF. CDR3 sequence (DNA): TGTGCCAGCAGTTTAGCGGGAGGGTCCTACGAGCAGTACTTC.

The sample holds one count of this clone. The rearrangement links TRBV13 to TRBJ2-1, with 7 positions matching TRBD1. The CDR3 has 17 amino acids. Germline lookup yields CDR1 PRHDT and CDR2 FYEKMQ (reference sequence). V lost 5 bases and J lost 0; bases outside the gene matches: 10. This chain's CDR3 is CASSPGQFRTSYNEQFF. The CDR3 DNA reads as TGTGCCAGCAGCCCGGGACAGTTCCGCACCTCCTACAATGAGCAGTTCTTC. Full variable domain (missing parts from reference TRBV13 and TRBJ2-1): AAGVIQSPRHLIKEKRETATLKCYPIPRHDTVYWYQQGPGQDPQFLISFYEKMQSDKGSIPDRFSAQQFSDYHSELNMSSLELGDSALYFCASSPGQFRTSYNEQFFGPGTRLTVL.

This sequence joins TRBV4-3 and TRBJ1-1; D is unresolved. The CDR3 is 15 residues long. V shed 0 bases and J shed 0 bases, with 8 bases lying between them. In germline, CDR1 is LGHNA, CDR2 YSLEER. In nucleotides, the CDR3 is TGCGCCAGCAGCCAAGATTGGCGGCTGAACACTGAAGCTTTCTTT. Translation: CASSQDWRLNTEAFF.

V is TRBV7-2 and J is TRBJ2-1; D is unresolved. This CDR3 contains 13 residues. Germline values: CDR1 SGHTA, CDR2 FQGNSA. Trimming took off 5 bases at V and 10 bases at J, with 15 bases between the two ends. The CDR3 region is CASSNPTSAEQFF. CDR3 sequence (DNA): TGTGCCAGCAGCAACCCGACCTCTGCAGAGCAGTTCTTC.

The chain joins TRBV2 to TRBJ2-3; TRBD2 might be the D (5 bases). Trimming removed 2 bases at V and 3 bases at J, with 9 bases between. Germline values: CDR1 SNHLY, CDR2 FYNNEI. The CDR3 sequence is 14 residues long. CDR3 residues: CASSERLATDTQYF. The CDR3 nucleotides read TGTGCCAGCAGTGAACGTCTAGCAACAGATACGCAGTATTTT.

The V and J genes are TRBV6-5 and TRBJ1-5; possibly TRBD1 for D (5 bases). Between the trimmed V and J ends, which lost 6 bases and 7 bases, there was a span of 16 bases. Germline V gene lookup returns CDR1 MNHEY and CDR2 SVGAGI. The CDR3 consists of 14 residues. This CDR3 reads CASSPSGGPQPQHF. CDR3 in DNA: TGTGCCAGCAGCCCCTCCGGGGGACCCCAGCCCCAGCATTTT.

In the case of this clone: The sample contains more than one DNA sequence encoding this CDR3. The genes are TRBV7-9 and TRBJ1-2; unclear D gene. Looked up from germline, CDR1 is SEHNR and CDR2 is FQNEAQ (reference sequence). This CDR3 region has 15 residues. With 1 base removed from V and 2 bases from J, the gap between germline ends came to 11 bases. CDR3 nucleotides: TGTGCCAGCAGCTTAGGGGTAGCCGGGAACTATGGCTACACCTTC. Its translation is CASSLGVAGNYGYTF.

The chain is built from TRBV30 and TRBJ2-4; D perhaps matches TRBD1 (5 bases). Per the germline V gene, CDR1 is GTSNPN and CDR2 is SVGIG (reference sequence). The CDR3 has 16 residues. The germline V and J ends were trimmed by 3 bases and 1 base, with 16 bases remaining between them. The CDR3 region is CAWRGTGPWAKNIQYF. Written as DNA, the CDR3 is TGTGCCTGGAGAGGTACAGGACCATGGGCCAAAAACATTCAGTACTTC.